This TCR beta chain was sequenced in a study of T cells after yellow fever vaccination (dated by TCRdb to between 2018 and 2020). Background for the entire study: Memory subsets (EM, EMRA, CM and Tscm) were sorted on a BD FACS Aria III using CD3, CD45RA, CCR7 and CD95 staining. Blood was collected at multiple timepoints before and after primary and secondary immunization, and bulk PBMC replicates and cell subsets were isolated. Libraries from fractions with low cell numbers were prepared with the SMART-Seq v4 Ultra Low Input RNA kit. To follow T-cell clones before and after both primary and booster YFV17D yellow fever vaccination, bulk TCR alpha and beta repertoires underwent longitudinal sequencing. Sorting of memory subsets took place on days 0, 15 and 45 and at 18 months after primary vaccination, as well as on days 0, 15 and 45 after the 30-year booster. Two healthy male donors, one aged 18 to 29 and one aged 30 to 40 years, were included in the cohort. Results and caveats for the whole study, not just this receptor: Most clones expanded after primary vaccination were re-detected after the booster (around 96% of CD4 and roughly 87% of CD8), suggesting broad memory maintenance. Computational filtering was needed because FACS-sorted repertoires could contain abundant contaminating clonotypes from the bulk population. The secondary T-cell response was weaker than the primary response but faster, peaking on day 5 instead of day 15. A small fraction of clonotypes appeared in both the CD4 and CD8 compartments, likely as a result of convergent recombination. The study included only a couple of donors, which limits how far the findings can be generalized. On day 0, almost all vaccine-responding clonotypes were below detection in the sorted memory subsets.

This clonotype has ten or more counts. No qualities accompany the bases; no much larger clone lies one base away. TCR cDNA was made using 5'RACE template switching, a step that added a universal primer site and unique molecular identifiers. cDNA synthesis was primed from both the TCR alpha and TCR beta constant segments. Library amplification used two PCR steps, and the second PCR step added sample barcodes and sequencing adapters. Sequencing of the libraries was done on either Illumina HiSeq 2500 (2x100 bp) or NovaSeq (2x150 bp). The paper's processing steps were these. MIGEC was used to demultiplex reads and collapse the reads into UMI consensus sequences, and MiXCR was used for V(D)J alignment. Vaccine-responding clonotypes were identified with edgeR using replicate PBMC samples, with FDR below 0.01 and a log2 fold change above 5 up to day 15 being required. Bulk clonotypes were assigned CD4 or CD8 identity according to which sequenced CD4 or CD8 repertoire held them at higher abundance. To estimate the distribution of each clone across memory phenotypes, clonotype frequencies in memory subsets were weighted by FACS-sorted cell numbers. The public sequencing data were trimmed at Q25 with fastp and processed into clonotypes with MiXCR by TCRdb, which kept only in-frame beta chains. A single entry per CDR3 protein holds the most common genes and DNA from its merged rows. What appears here as the V and J calls and clone size reflects TCRdb's work, not the paper's. The sample records approximately 31,000 distinct CDR3 sequences, roughly a tenth of which are singletons. Of the sample, 10% to 15% is held by the ten largest clones.

Taken with the paper, the label for treatment or condition translates to: live attenuated yellow fever vaccine strain. PBMCs were isolated from peripheral blood using a standard Ficoll-Paque protocol. The RNeasy Micro Kit was used to extract RNA from sorted memory subsets. Reading the germline V gene gives CDR1 SGHAT and CDR2 FQNNGV. There are 13 amino acids in the CDR3, from cysteine to phenylalanine inclusive. Here the CDR3 DNA is all that survives: 39 bases in frame from base 1. V drops 5 bases and J drops 7 bases, leaving 12 bases in between. The chain links TRBV11-2 with TRBJ1-5; the D region possibly corresponds to TRBD1 (5 bases align). The source was PBMCs, either bulk or a sorted T-cell subset (CD4+, CD8+, memory, or dextramer-sorted; not recorded which), collected roughly 15 days after the first yellow fever vaccination. The TCR was taken from a man aged 18 to 29 who received the YFV17D yellow fever vaccine. The nucleotide sequence is given as TGTGCCAGCAGCCCAGGGCTGGGGCAGCCCCAGCATTTT. This is translated as CASSPGLGQPQHF.